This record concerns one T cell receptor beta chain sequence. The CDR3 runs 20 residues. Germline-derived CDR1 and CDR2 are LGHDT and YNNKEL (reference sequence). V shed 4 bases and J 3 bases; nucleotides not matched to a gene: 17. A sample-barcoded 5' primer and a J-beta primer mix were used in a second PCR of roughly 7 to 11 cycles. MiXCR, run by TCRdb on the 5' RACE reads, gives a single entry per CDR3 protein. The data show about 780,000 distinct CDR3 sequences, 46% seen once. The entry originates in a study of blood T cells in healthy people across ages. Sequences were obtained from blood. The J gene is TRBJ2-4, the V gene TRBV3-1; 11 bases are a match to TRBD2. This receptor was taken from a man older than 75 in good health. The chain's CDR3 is CASSPILTSGEEGDKNIQYF. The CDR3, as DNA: TGTGCCAGCAGCCCCATTCTGACTAGCGGGGAGGAGGGCGACAAAAACATTCAGTACTTC.